The clone carrying this TCR beta chain occurred a few times. The antigen is unknown. Trimming shortened V by 8 bases and J by 1 base, and 15 bases separated the two germline ends. Germline V CDR1 and CDR2: LNHNV, YYDKDF (reference sequence). The CDR3 extends over 14 amino acids. Using its own MiXCR run on the RT-PCR reads, TCRdb lists one record per CDR3 protein. Of 450,000 to 600,000 distinct CDR3 sequences in the sample, roughly 7.9% were seen once. The sample originates from a study of response to subunit inactivated influenza vaccine. Regarding the study as a whole: Each seasonal influenza vaccination recruits few new T cells, the authors suggested.

The sample in question was PBMCs from blood, obtained around 25 months after vaccination. The V and J genes are TRBV15 and TRBJ2-7; D uncertain. This TCR derives from a man in his fifties or sixties who received an inactivated influenza vaccine. CDR3 sequence reads: CATAPETRSYEQYF. CDR3 in DNA: TGTGCCACCGCCCCTGAGACCCGATCCTACGAGCAGTACTTC.